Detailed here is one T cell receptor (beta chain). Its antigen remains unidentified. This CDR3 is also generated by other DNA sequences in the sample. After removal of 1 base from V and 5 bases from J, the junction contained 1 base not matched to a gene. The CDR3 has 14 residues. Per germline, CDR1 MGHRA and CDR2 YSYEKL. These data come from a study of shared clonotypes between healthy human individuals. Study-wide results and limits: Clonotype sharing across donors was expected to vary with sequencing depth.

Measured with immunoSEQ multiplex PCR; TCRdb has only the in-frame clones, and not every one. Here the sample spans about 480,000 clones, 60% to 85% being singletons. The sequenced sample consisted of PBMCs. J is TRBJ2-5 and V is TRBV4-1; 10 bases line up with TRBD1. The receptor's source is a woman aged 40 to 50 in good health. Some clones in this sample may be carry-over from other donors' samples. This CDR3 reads CASSQGQGAETQYF. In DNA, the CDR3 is TGCGCCAGCAGCCAAGGACAGGGGGCGGAGACCCAGTACTTC.